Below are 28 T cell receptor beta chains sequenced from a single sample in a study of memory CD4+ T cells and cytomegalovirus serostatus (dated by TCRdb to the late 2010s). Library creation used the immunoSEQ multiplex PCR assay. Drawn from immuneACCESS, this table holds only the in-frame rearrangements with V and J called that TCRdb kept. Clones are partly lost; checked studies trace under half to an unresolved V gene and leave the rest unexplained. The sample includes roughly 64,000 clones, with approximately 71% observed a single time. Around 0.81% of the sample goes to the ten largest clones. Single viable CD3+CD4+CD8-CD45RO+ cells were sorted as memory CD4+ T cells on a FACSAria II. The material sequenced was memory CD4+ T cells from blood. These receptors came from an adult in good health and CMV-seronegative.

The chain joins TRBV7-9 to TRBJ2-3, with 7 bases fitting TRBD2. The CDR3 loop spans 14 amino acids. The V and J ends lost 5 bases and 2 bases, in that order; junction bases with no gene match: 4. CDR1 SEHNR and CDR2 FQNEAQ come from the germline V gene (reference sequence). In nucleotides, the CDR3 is TGTGCCAGCAGCCCACTAGCGACCACAGATACGCAGTATTTT. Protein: CASSPLATTDTQYF.

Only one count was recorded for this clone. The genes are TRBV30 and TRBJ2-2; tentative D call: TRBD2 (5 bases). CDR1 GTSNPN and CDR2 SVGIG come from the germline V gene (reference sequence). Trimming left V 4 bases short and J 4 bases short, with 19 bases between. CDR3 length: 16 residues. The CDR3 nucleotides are TGTGCCTGGATGGTGCCCGGGGAGTCCGTCACCGGGGAGCTGTTTTTT. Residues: CAWMVPGESVTGELFF.

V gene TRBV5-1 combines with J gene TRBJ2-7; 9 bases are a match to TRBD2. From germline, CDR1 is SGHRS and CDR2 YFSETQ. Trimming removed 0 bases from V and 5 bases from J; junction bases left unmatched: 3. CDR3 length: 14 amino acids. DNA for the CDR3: TGCGCCAGCAGCTTGGTAATAGCGGGGGACGAGCAGTACTTC. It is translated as CASSLVIAGDEQYF. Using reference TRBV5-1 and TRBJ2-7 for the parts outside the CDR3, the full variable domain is KAGVTQTPRYLIKTRGQQVTLSCSPISGHRSVSWYQQTPGQGLQFLFEYFSETQRNKGNFPGRFSGRQFSNSRSEMNVSTLELGDSALYLCASSLVIAGDEQYFGPGTRLTVT.

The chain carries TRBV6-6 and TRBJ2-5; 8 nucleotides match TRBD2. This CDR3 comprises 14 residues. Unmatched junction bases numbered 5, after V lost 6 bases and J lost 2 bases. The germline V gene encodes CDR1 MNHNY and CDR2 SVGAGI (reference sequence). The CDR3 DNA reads TGTGCCAGCAGGGGTAGCGGGATTCAAGAGACCCAGTACTTC. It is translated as CASRGSGIQETQYF.

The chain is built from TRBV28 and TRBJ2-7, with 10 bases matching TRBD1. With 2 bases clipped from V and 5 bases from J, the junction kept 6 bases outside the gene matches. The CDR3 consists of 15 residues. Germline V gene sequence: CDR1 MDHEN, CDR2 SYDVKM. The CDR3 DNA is TGTGCCAGCAGTTTACAAGGGACAGGGGCAAACGAGCAGTACTTC. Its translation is CASSLQGTGANEQYF.

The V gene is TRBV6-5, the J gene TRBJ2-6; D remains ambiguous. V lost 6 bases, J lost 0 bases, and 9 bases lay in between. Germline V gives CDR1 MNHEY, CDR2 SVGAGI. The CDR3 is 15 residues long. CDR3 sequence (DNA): TGTGCCAGCAGGATGCGAGGCTCTGGGGCCAACGTCCTGACTTTC. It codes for CASRMRGSGANVLTF.

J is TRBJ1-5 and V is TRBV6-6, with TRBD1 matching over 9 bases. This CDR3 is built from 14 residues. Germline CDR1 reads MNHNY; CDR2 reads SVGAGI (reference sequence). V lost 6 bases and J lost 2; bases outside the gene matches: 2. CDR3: CASSRTGGNQPQHF. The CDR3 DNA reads TGTGCCAGCAGCCGGACAGGGGGCAATCAGCCCCAGCATTTT.

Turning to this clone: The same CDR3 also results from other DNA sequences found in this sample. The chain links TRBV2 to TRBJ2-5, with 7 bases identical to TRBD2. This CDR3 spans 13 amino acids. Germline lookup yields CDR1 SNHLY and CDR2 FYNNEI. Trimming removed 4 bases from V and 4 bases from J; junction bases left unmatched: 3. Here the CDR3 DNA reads TGTGCCAGCAGTGGGGAGGGCAGAGAGACCCAGTACTTC. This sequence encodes CASSGEGRETQYF. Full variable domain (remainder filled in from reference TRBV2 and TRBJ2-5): EPEVTQTPSHQVTQMGQEVILRCVPISNHLYFYWYRQILGQKVEFLVSFYNNEISEKSEIFDDQFSVERPDGSNFTLKIRSTKLEDSAMYFCASSGEGRETQYFGPGTRLLVL.

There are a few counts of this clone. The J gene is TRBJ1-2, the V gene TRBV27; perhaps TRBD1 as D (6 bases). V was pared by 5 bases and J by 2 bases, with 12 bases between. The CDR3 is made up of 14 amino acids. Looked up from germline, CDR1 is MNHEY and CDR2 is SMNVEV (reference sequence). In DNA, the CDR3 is TGTGCCAGCAGTAAAAGAACAGGGAACTATGGCTACACCTTC. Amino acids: CASSKRTGNYGYTF.

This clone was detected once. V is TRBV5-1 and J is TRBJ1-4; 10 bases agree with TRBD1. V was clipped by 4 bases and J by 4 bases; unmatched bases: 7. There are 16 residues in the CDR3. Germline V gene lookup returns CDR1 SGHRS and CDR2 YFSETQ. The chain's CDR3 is CASSRRGQGNNEKLFF. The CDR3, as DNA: TGCGCCAGCAGCCGACGGGGACAGGGGAATAATGAAAAACTGTTTTTT.

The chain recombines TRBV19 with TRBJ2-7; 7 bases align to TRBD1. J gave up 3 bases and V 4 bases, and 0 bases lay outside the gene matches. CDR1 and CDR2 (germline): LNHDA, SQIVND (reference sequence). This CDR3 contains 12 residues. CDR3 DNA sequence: TGTGCCAGTAGTAGGGACAGCTACGAGCAGTACTTC. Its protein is CASSRDSYEQYF.

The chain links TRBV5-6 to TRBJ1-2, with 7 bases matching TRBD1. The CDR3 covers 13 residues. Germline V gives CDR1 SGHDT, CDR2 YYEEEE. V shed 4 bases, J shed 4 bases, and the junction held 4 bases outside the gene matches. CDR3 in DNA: TGTGCCAGCAGCCGGGACAGCCGCTATGGCTACACCTTC. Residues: CASSRDSRYGYTF.

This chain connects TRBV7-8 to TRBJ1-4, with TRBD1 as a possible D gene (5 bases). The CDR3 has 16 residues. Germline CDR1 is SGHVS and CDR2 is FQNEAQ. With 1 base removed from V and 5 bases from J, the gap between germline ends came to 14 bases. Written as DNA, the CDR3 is TGTGCCAGCAGCTTAGACCAGGGCGGCCAAAATGAAAAACTGTTTTTT. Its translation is CASSLDQGGQNEKLFF.

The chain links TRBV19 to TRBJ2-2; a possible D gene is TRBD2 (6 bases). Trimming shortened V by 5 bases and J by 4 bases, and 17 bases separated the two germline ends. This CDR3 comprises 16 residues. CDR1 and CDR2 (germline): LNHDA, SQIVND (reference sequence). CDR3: CASSFRPGGSTGELFF. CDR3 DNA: TGTGCCAGTAGTTTCCGGCCCGGGGGTAGCACCGGGGAGCTGTTTTTT.

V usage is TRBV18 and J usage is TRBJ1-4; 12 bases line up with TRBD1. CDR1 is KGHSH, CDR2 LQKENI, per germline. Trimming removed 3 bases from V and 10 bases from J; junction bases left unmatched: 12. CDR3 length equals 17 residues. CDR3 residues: CASSPTGTGGGGGKLFF. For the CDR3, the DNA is TGTGCCAGCTCACCGACGGGGACAGGGGGCGGAGGTGGAAAACTGTTTTTT.

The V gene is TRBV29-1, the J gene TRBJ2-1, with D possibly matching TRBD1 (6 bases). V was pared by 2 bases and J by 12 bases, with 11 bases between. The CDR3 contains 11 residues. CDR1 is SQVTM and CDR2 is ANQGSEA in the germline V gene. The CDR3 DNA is TGCAGCGTTGAACCCGGGACATCGCAGTTCTTC. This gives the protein CSVEPGTSQFF.

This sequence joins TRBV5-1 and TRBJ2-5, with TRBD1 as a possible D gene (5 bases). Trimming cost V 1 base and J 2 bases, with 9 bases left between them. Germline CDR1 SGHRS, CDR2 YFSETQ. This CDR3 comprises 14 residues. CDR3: CASSLHPGQETQYF. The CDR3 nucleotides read TGCGCCAGCAGCTTGCACCCAGGGCAAGAGACCCAGTACTTC.

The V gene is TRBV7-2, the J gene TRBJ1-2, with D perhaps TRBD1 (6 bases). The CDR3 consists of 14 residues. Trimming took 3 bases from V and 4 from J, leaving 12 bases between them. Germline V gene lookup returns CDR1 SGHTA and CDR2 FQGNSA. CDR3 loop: CASSFKQGAYGYTF. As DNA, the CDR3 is TGTGCCAGCAGCTTTAAACAGGGCGCCTATGGCTACACCTTC.

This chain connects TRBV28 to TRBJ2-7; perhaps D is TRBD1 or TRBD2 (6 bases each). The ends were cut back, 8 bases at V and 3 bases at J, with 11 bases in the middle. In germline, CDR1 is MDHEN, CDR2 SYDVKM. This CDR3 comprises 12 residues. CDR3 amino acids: CASEQGGYEQYF. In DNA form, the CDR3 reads TGTGCCAGCGAACAGGGAGGCTACGAGCAGTACTTC.

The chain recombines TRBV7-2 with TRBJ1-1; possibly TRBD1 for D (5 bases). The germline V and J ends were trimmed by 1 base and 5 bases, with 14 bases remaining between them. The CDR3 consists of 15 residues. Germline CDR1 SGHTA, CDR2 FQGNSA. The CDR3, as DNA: TGTGCCAGCAGCTTAGTGGCAGGGAGAGGGACTGAAGCTTTCTTT. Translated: CASSLVAGRGTEAFF.

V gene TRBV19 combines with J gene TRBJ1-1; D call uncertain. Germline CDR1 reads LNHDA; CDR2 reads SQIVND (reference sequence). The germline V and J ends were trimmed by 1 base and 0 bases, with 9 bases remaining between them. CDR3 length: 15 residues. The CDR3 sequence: CASSIGGVMNTEAFF. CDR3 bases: TGTGCCAGTAGTATAGGCGGCGTAATGAACACTGAAGCTTTCTTT.

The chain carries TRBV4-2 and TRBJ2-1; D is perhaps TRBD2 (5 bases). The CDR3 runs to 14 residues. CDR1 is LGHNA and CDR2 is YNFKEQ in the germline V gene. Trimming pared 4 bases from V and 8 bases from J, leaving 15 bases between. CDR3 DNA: TGTGCCAGCAGCCCGTTCCAGGACTCAGATGAGCAGTTCTTC. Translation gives CASSPFQDSDEQFF.

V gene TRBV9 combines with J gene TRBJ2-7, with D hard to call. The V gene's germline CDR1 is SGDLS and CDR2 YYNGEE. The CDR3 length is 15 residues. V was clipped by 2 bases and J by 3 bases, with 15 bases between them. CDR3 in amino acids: CASSVSTSADYEQYF. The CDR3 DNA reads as TGTGCCAGCAGCGTGTCTACAAGCGCTGACTACGAGCAGTACTTC.

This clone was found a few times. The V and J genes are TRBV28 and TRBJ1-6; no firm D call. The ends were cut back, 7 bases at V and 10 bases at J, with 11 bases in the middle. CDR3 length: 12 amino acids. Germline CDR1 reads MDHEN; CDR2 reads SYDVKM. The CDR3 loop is CASNLDVSPLHF. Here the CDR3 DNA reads TGTGCCAGCAACCTTGACGTCTCACCCCTCCACTTT.

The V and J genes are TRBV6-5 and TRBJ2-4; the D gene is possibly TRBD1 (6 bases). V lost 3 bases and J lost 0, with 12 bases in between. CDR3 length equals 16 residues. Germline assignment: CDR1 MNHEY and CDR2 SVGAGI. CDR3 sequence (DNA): TGTGCCAGCAGTTATTCCACAGGGCTAGCCAAAAACATTCAGTACTTC. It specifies CASSYSTGLAKNIQYF.

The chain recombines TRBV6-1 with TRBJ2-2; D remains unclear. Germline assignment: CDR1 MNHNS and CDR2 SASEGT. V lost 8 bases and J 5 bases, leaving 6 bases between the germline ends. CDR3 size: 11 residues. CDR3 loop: CASRRTGELFF. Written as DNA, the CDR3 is TGTGCCAGCCGTAGAACCGGGGAGCTGTTTTTT.

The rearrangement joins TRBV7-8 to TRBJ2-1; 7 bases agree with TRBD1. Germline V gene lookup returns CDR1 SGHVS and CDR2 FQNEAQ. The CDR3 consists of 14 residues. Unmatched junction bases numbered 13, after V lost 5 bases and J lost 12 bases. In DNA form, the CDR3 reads TGTGCCAGCAGCCCCAAGGGACAGCCGGGTGTGCAGTTCTTC. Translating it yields CASSPKGQPGVQFF.

As DNA, the CDR3 is TGTGCCAGTAGTATTTATGGCAGGCCCCTAGAACAGCCCCAGCATTTT. The encoded protein is CASSIYGRPLEQPQHF. V and J are TRBV19 and TRBJ1-5; D not resolved. The CDR3 extends over 16 amino acids. The ends were cut back, 3 bases at V and 7 bases at J, with 19 bases in the middle. Germline V gene data show CDR1 as LNHDA and CDR2 as SQIVND (reference sequence).